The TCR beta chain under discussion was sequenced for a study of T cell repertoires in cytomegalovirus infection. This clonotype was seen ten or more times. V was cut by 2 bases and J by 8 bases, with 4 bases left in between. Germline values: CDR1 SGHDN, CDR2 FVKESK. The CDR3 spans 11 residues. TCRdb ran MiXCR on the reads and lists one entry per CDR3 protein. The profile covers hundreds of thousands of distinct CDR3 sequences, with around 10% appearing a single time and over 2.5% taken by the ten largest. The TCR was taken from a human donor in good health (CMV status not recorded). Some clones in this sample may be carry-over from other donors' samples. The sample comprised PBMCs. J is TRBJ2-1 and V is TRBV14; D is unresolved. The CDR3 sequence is CASSQFDEQFF. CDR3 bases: TGTGCCAGCAGCCAATTCGATGAGCAGTTCTTC.